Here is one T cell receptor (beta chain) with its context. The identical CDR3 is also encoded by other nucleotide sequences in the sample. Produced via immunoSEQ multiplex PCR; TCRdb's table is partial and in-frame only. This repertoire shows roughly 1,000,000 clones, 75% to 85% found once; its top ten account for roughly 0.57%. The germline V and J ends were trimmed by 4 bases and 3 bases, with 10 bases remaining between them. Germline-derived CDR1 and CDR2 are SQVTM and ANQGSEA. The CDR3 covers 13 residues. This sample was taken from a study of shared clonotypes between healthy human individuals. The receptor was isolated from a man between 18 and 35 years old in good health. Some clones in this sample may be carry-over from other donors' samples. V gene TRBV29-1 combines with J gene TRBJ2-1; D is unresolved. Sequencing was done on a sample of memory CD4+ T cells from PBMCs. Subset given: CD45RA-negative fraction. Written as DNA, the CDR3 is TGCAGCGTTGGTGGCGGCATCTACAATGAGCAGTTCTTC. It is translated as CSVGGGIYNEQFF.